This T cell receptor (beta chain) was documented in a study of blood T cell repertoires in COVID-19. Study context: T cells, B-cell-depleted T cells, or PBMCs supplied cDNA or gDNA.

Methods used by the authors: Estimation of nucleated cell counts was performed using reference gene primer amplification. Clones were read by immunoSEQ multiplex PCR, and TCRdb kept only the in-frame ones, dropping some. That table is the source of V, J and clone size, and D and trimming were worked out from the DNA. The sample has under 100,000 clones; under 85% are singletons. CDR1 LNHDA and CDR2 SQIVND come from the germline V gene (reference sequence). This CDR3 has 15 amino acids. Trimming removed 1 base from V and 5 bases from J, with 14 bases in between. The receptor was isolated from an elderly woman with COVID-19, enrolled during active disease. The rearrangement uses TRBV19 and TRBJ2-5; TRBD2 is a possible D gene (7 bases). The sequencing sample was made of peripheral blood. The CDR3 nucleotides are TGTGCCAGTAGTATAGTCCGGGGGGCGAGTGAGACCCAGTACTTC. It encodes CASSIVRGASETQYF.